The rows below give T cell receptor beta chains drawn from one sample of a study of T cells in Graves' hyperthyroidism and ophthalmopathy. TCRdb re-called the multiplex PCR reads with MiXCR, one entry per CDR3 protein. The data show about 290,000 distinct CDR3 sequences, 10% to 15% seen once. Sequenced input: blood. Receptors were obtained from a woman aged 25 to 45 with Graves' hyperthyroidism that later progressed to Graves' ophthalmopathy. Both conserved end residues are part of each CDR3. D genes are given only for firm matches. Only part of the rows carry a size: once, few, many, or a class if the clone is expanded.

clone size,V gene,J gene,D gene,CDR3 DNA,CDR3 protein
many,TRBV7-2,TRBJ2-1,TRBD2,TGTGCCAGCAGCTTCCCCCCTGACTATAAGCGGGAGGGGAATGAGCAGTTCTTC,CASSFPPDYKREGNEQFF
.,TRBV11-2,TRBJ1-1,.,TGTGCCAGCAGCCCGCTTGGGGCAGGGAGGACTGAAGCTTTCTTT,CASSPLGAGRTEAFF
few,TRBV29-1,TRBJ2-1,.,TGCAGCGTTACCCCAAGGGGGAGCTCCTACAATGAGCAGTTCTTC,CSVTPRGSSYNEQFF
.,TRBV27,TRBJ1-6,TRBD1,TGTGCCAGCAGCCATAGGACAGGGGCTGGGTCGGCCCTCCACTTT,CASSHRTGAGSALHF
many,TRBV7-6,TRBJ2-1,TRBD2,TGTGCCAGCAGCCTTACCACTAGCGCCTACAATGAGCAGTTCTTC,CASSLTTSAYNEQFF
few,TRBV20-1,TRBJ2-5,.,TGCAGTGCCACCCCCGGGACATCATCGCCCCAGGCGTCACAAGAGACCCAGTACTTC,CSATPGTSSPQASQETQYF
few,TRBV4-1,TRBJ2-5,TRBD1,TGCGCCAGCAGCCATACAGGGGTGGGGGAGACCCAGTACTTC,CASSHTGVGETQYF
many,TRBV6-5,TRBJ1-1,.,TGTGCCAGCAGTTACTCGATAGGGCTAACTGAAGCTTTCTTT,CASSYSIGLTEAFF
many,TRBV6-5,TRBJ2-2,.,TGTGCCAGCAGTTACTCGATGGGTGGGGGGAACACCGGGGAGCTGTTTTTT,CASSYSMGGGNTGELFF
many,TRBV29-1,TRBJ2-3,.,TGCAGCGCCGGACGGGCAAATTTGGGGGATACGCAGTATTTT,CSAGRANLGDTQYF
many,TRBV11-2,TRBJ2-7,.,TGTGCCAGCAGCTATTCCGGCCAGCGGACCTACGAGCAGTACTTC,CASSYSGQRTYEQYF
many,TRBV3-1,TRBJ2-5,.,TGTGCCAGCAGCCAAGGCGGGGCGCGTCGGGAGACCCAGTACTTC,CASSQGGARRETQYF